The TCR beta chain described here comes from a study of T cell responses to AZD1222 COVID-19 vaccine. Only in-frame clones appear in the TCRdb table, and some are missing; sequencing was by immunoSEQ multiplex PCR. The table shows 150,000 to 200,000 clones, with more than 85% occurring only once. General observations from the study: Only a handful of AZD1222 recipients, several in all, had baseline seropositivity.

Trimming took 0 bases from V and 7 from J; bases not matched to a gene: 14. Germline assignment: CDR1 KGHSH and CDR2 LQKENI. This CDR3 spans 17 amino acids. With respect to this clone: As yet, its antigen is unknown.

This clonotype was sampled from an adult in good health. The rearrangement links TRBV18 to TRBJ1-2, with TRBD1 matching over 7 bases. This sample comprised peripheral blood, obtained on day 0 of AZD1222 vaccination. CDR3 DNA sequence: TGTGCCAGCTCACCACCTACCGGGACAGCTTCTAGTTTTGGCTACACCTTC. Protein sequence: CASSPPTGTASSFGYTF.